This TCR beta chain came from a study of T cell responses to AZD1222 COVID-19 vaccine. Study overall: Analysis merged second doses at about 4 or about 12 weeks.

Turning to this clone: The antigen is not known.

General study results and limits: Vaccine-related CD4 TCRs covered spike, predominating at 160-218 and 743-854. Females made up more of the donors, who were largely white British, and clonal diversity may have come out too low.

Trimming cost V 4 bases and J 0 bases, with 33 bases left between them. The CDR3 loop spans 22 amino acids. Germline V gene sequence: CDR1 MDHEN, CDR2 SYDVKM. The assay was immunoSEQ multiplex PCR, and TCRdb's table has in-frame clones only and misses some. The repertoire has some 140,000 clones, about 87% of them found once; the top ten carry about 6%. The TCR sequence derives from an adult in good health. The material sequenced was peripheral blood, taken on day 0 of AZD1222 vaccination. This sequence joins TRBV28 and TRBJ1-1; D remains unclear. The DNA for the CDR3 is TGTGCCAGCAGTTATCCTGGTTTGGCCCCTTCGGGAATGCCAAACATGAACACTGAAGCTTTCTTT. It codes for CASSYPGLAPSGMPNMNTEAFF.